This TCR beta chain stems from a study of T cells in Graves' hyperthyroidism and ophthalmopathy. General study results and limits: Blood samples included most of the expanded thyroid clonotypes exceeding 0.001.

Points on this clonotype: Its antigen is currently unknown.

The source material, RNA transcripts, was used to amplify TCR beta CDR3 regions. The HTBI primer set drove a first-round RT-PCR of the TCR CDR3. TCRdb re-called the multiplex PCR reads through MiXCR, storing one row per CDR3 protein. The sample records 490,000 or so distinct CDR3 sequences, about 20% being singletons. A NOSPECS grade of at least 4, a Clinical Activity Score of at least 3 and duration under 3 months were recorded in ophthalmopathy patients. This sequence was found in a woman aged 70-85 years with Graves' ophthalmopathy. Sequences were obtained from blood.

CDR3 bases: TGCAGTGCCAGGACAGGGGGCGGTTCACCCCTCCACTTT. Its protein is CSARTGGGSPLHF. V gene TRBV20-1 combines with J gene TRBJ1-6; TRBD1 matches 11 bases. This CDR3 is built from 13 residues. V lost 6 bases to trimming and J lost 9 bases; unmatched junction nucleotides: 4. Germline CDR1 and CDR2: DFQATT and SNEGSKA (reference sequence).